This entry lists 32 T cell receptor beta chains sequenced from one sample in a study of shared clonotypes between healthy human individuals. CD45RO-negative, CCR7-positively selected cells formed the naive CD8 fraction, excluding terminally differentiated effector memory CD45RA+ cells. Assay: immunoSEQ multiplex PCR; the TCRdb copy retains only in-frame clones and omits some. The sample has about 2.1 million clones; under 95% are singletons. Sequencing was carried out using naive CD8+ T cells from PBMCs. The receptors come from a man between 18 and 29 years old in good health. Some clones in this sample may be carry-over from other donors' samples.

The CDR3 sequence: CASSYTRTRNLYEQYF. The CDR3, as DNA: TGTGCCAGCAGTTACACAAGGACACGGAACCTCTACGAGCAGTACTTC. The J gene is TRBJ2-7, the V gene TRBV6-5; weak D call: TRBD1 (5 bases). With 2 bases removed from V and 3 bases from J, the gap between germline ends came to 17 bases. There are 16 residues in the CDR3. Germline V lookup: CDR1 MNHEY, CDR2 SVGAGI.

The chain carries TRBV9 and TRBJ2-5; possibly TRBD2 for D (5 bases). V was shortened by 0 bases and J by 5 bases, with 23 bases between the two germline ends. The CDR3 is 18 residues long. The germline V gene encodes CDR1 SGDLS and CDR2 YYNGEE. For the CDR3, the DNA is TGTGCCAGCAGCGTAGAGGGAGAGGGTATAGGATCGGGGGAGACCCAGTACTTC. Translation: CASSVEGEGIGSGETQYF.

The chain has TRBV28 and TRBJ1-1; D unresolved. Trimming removed 4 bases at V and 3 bases at J, with 15 bases between. Germline lookup yields CDR1 MDHEN and CDR2 SYDVKM. The CDR3 is made up of 15 amino acids. The DNA for the CDR3 is TGTGCCAGCAGTTCCCCTTTTGAAGTCTACACTGAAGCTTTCTTT. This translates into CASSSPFEVYTEAFF.

The V call is TRBV5-1, the J call TRBJ1-2, with D possibly being TRBD1 (6 bases). The V and J ends lost 4 bases and 6 bases respectively, with 16 bases between them. Germline CDR1 reads SGHRS; CDR2 reads YFSETQ. The CDR3 runs 14 residues. In DNA form, the CDR3 reads TGCGCCAGCAGCGCCCGGGACACCAGCCATGGCTACACCTTC. It translates to CASSARDTSHGYTF.

As for this clone: Different DNA sequences within this sample yield the same CDR3. The V call is TRBV4-3, the J call TRBJ2-7, with D unclear. Germline-derived CDR1 and CDR2 are LGHNA and YSLEER. CDR3 length: 14 residues. Deletions cut 1 base from V and 3 bases from J, with 10 bases between. The CDR3 DNA reads as TGCGCCAGCAGCCAAGCGAGAGGTGACTACGAGCAGTACTTC. This sequence encodes CASSQARGDYEQYF.

This clone turned up a few times. The V call is TRBV19, the J call TRBJ1-1; unclear D gene. The V and J ends lost 3 bases and 1 base respectively, with 12 bases between them. The CDR3 is 15 residues long. Germline CDR1 LNHDA, CDR2 SQIVND (reference sequence). The CDR3 loop is CASSISIAPNTEAFF. The CDR3 DNA is TGTGCCAGTAGTATCTCGATTGCGCCGAACACTGAAGCTTTCTTT.

The V call is TRBV7-8, the J call TRBJ1-4; 7 bases map to TRBD1. V dropped 4 bases and J dropped 8; count of bases not matched to a gene: 13. Germline CDR1 is SGHVS and CDR2 is FQNEAQ. The CDR3 length is 16 residues. The CDR3 loop reads CASSSQPGGSWEKLFF. CDR3 coding DNA: TGTGCCAGCAGCTCCCAGCCAGGGGGAAGCTGGGAAAAACTGTTTTTT. Drawing the rest from reference TRBV7-8 and TRBJ1-4, the complete variable domain is GAGVSQSPRYKVAKRGQDVALRCDPISGHVSLFWYQQALGQGPEFLTYFQNEAQLDKSGLPSDRFFAERPEGSVSTLKIQRTQQEDSAVYLCASSSQPGGSWEKLFFGSGTQLSVL.

A remark on this clone: Additional DNA sequences in this sample encode the identical CDR3. The J gene is TRBJ1-2, the V gene TRBV28, with a tentative D call TRBD1 (5 bases). The V and J ends lost 2 bases and 5 bases respectively, with 12 bases between them. The germline V gene has CDR1 MDHEN and CDR2 SYDVKM. This CDR3 has 14 amino acids. The CDR3 here is CASSLGQGLYGYTF. The CDR3, as DNA: TGTGCCAGCAGTTTAGGGCAGGGTTTATATGGCTACACCTTC.

This chain connects TRBV13 to TRBJ2-3, with 9 bases lining up with TRBD2. From germline, CDR1 is PRHDT and CDR2 FYEKMQ (reference sequence). The CDR3 loop spans 17 amino acids. V shed 5 bases and J 1 base; nucleotides not matched to a gene: 10. CDR3 residues: CASSPRGASGGTDTQYF. In DNA form, the CDR3 reads TGTGCCAGCAGCCCCCGGGGGGCTAGCGGGGGCACAGATACGCAGTATTTT.

V gene TRBV4-3 combines with J gene TRBJ2-6, with D maybe TRBD2 (5 bases). V was pared by 4 bases and J by 0 bases, with 13 bases between. Germline V gene sequence: CDR1 LGHNA, CDR2 YSLEER. This CDR3 region has 17 residues. CDR3 nucleotide sequence: TGCGCCAGCAGCCCCCGAAAGGAGGTCTCTGGGGCCAACGTCCTGACTTTC. This codes for CASSPRKEVSGANVLTF.

The J gene is TRBJ1-5, the V gene TRBV7-7; TRBD1 matches 7 bases. With V trimmed by 2 bases and J by 1 base, 8 bases remained unmatched. CDR1 is SSHAT, CDR2 FNYEAQ, per germline (reference sequence). CDR3 length: 17 residues. Written as DNA, the CDR3 is TGTGCCAGCAGCTTACGGCGACAGGGATCAAGCAATCAGCCCCAGCATTTT. This codes for CASSLRRQGSSNQPQHF.

This clone was counted between two and nine times. The J gene is TRBJ2-1, the V gene TRBV7-9; 10 bases match TRBD1. Germline V CDR1 and CDR2: SEHNR, FQNEAQ (reference sequence). V was pared by 5 bases and J by 10 bases, with 11 bases of the junction left unmatched. The CDR3 extends over 15 amino acids. CDR3 nucleotide sequence: TGTGCCAGCAGCGCTCCCGGGACAGGGGAGGAGGAGCAGTTCTTC. As protein: CASSAPGTGEEEQFF.

The chain couples TRBV28 to TRBJ2-1; D is possibly TRBD1 (6 bases). The germline V and J ends were trimmed by 4 bases and 6 bases, with 16 bases remaining between them. The CDR3 is 15 amino acids. Germline-derived CDR1 and CDR2 are MDHEN and SYDVKM. As DNA, the CDR3 is TGTGCCAGCAGTTCCAGGGGATTTCTGTCCAATGAGCAGTTCTTC. Its protein is CASSSRGFLSNEQFF. Based on the CDR3 plus reference TRBV28 and TRBJ2-1, the full variable domain is DVKVTQSSRYLVKRTGEKVFLECVQDMDHENMFWYRQDPGLGLRLIYFSYDVKMKEKGDIPEGYSVSREKKERFSLILESASTNQTSMYLCASSSRGFLSNEQFFGPGTRLTVL.

The chain uses TRBV28 and TRBJ2-7; TRBD2 agrees at 10 bases. Germline V gives CDR1 MDHEN, CDR2 SYDVKM. CDR3 length: 17 amino acids. Trimming took 1 base from V and 4 from J; bases not matched to a gene: 10. CDR3 sequence: CASSLLPASGSEYEQYF. CDR3 DNA sequence: TGTGCCAGCAGTTTATTACCCGCTAGCGGGAGCGAGTACGAGCAGTACTTC. The whole variable domain, filled in from reference TRBV28 and TRBJ2-7, reads DVKVTQSSRYLVKRTGEKVFLECVQDMDHENMFWYRQDPGLGLRLIYFSYDVKMKEKGDIPEGYSVSREKKERFSLILESASTNQTSMYLCASSLLPASGSEYEQYFGPGTRLTVT.

CDR3 coding DNA: TGTGCCAGCAGCTTAGACAGGATGTCCGATACGCAGTATTTT. Translated: CASSLDRMSDTQYF. The chain recombines TRBV7-9 with TRBJ2-3, with D perhaps matching TRBD1 (5 bases). Looked up from germline, CDR1 is SEHNR and CDR2 is FQNEAQ (reference sequence). The CDR3 has 14 residues. The germline V and J ends were trimmed by 1 base and 6 bases, with 11 bases remaining between them.

The genes are TRBV5-8 and TRBJ1-5; D remains unclear. Germline CDR1 SGHTS, CDR2 YDEGEE. This CDR3 has 13 residues. V lost 5 bases, J lost 2 bases, and 8 bases lay in between. The CDR3 sequence is CASSGGGNQPQHF. DNA for the CDR3: TGTGCCAGCAGTGGCGGTGGCAATCAGCCCCAGCATTTT.

This chain connects TRBV2 to TRBJ1-4; TRBD1 matches at 7 bases. V lost 7 bases and J lost 7; bases outside the gene matches: 12. The CDR3 contains 15 residues. The germline gives CDR1 SNHLY, CDR2 FYNNEI. CDR3 region: CASTQGVAVIEKLFF. The CDR3 DNA reads as TGTGCCAGCACCCAGGGGGTGGCTGTGATTGAAAAACTGTTTTTT.

V is TRBV7-6 and J is TRBJ2-2, with 9 bases that match TRBD2. J gave up 7 bases and V 4 bases, and 10 bases lay outside the gene matches. CDR3 size: 16 residues. CDR1 is SGHVS and CDR2 is FNYEAQ in the germline V gene. Written as DNA, the CDR3 is TGTGCCAGCAGCTCCCGAGATAGCGGGAGTATCGGGGAGCTGTTTTTT. Amino acids: CASSSRDSGSIGELFF.

The gene calls are TRBV29-1 and TRBJ2-2, with 8 nucleotides matching TRBD2. Germline V CDR1 and CDR2: SQVTM, ANQGSEA. The CDR3 sequence is 15 residues long. The V segment lost 5 bases and the J segment 1 base; nucleotides outside the gene matches: 6. CDR3 coding DNA: TGCAGCGTTAGTCTCGCGGGAGGGAACACCGGGGAGCTGTTTTTT. Protein: CSVSLAGGNTGELFF.

V gene TRBV27 combines with J gene TRBJ2-7, with unresolved D. This CDR3 has 14 amino acids. Between the trimmed V and J ends, which lost 8 bases and 0 bases, there was a span of 14 bases. Looked up from germline, CDR1 is MNHEY and CDR2 is SMNVEV (reference sequence). This chain's CDR3 is CASSTYPRSYEQYF. The CDR3 DNA reads TGTGCCAGCTCCACCTACCCGCGCTCCTACGAGCAGTACTTC.

This clone has only one observation. This rearrangement joins TRBV5-1 to TRBJ2-1; TRBD2 agrees at 14 bases. This CDR3 has 19 residues. Germline lookup yields CDR1 SGHRS and CDR2 YFSETQ. Trimming took 8 bases from V and 1 from J; bases not matched to a gene: 14. CDR3 sequence (DNA): TGCGCCAGTCATTCCTCCGGGACTAGCGGGAGACTTTCCTACAATGAGCAGTTCTTC. It is translated as CASHSSGTSGRLSYNEQFF.

This clone occurred a few times. The chain employs TRBV4-2 and TRBJ1-1, with D unresolved. V lost 1 base and J 2 bases, leaving 11 bases between the germline ends. This CDR3 comprises 15 residues. Germline V gene data show CDR1 as LGHNA and CDR2 as YNFKEQ. CDR3 bases: TGTGCCAGCAGCCAAGGGGTCTGGGAAAACACTGAAGCTTTCTTT. Its protein is CASSQGVWENTEAFF.

The genes are TRBV28 and TRBJ2-7; D unresolved. Germline CDR1 MDHEN, CDR2 SYDVKM. The CDR3 is 15 residues long. V gave up 1 base and J gave up 5 bases, with 15 bases separating them. The CDR3 bases are TGTGCCAGCAGTTTATTTGCGGAGACACGGAACGAGCAGTACTTC. Translation gives CASSLFAETRNEQYF.

This clone was seen only a few times. The chain is built from TRBV20-1 and TRBJ1-1; no clear D gene. This CDR3 is 9 amino acids long. The ends were cut back, 2 bases at V and 6 bases at J, with 1 base in the middle. CDR1 is DFQATT and CDR2 is SNEGSKA in the germline V gene (reference sequence). The CDR3 DNA reads TGCAGTGCTAGACCTGAAGCTTTCTTT. Translated, it gives CSARPEAFF.

Concerning this clone: Other DNA sequences of this sample code for an identical CDR3. The chain joins TRBV27 to TRBJ2-7; D is perhaps TRBD1 (6 bases). The length of the CDR3 is 15 residues. Trimming removed 0 bases at V and 1 base at J, with 10 bases between. Germline V lookup: CDR1 MNHEY, CDR2 SMNVEV (reference sequence). The CDR3 DNA is TGTGCCAGCAGTTTATCGGAAGGGGGATCCTACGAGCAGTACTTC. As protein: CASSLSEGGSYEQYF.

The chain recombines TRBV7-9 with TRBJ1-3, with no clear D. The germline gives CDR1 SEHNR, CDR2 FQNEAQ (reference sequence). The CDR3 contains 15 residues. Deletions cut 1 base from V and 0 bases from J, with 7 bases between. The CDR3 bases are TGTGCCAGCAGCTTAGGACTGATCTCTGGAAACACCATATATTTT. Amino acid sequence: CASSLGLISGNTIYF.

The V call is TRBV2, the J call TRBJ1-1; D gene ambiguous. The germline V gene encodes CDR1 SNHLY and CDR2 FYNNEI. V was trimmed by 6 bases and J by 3 bases, leaving 14 bases between them. The CDR3 covers 14 residues. CDR3 loop: CASSPLKVDTEAFF. Written as DNA, the CDR3 is TGTGCCAGCAGCCCACTGAAGGTGGACACTGAAGCTTTCTTT. Full variable domain (remainder filled in from reference TRBV2 and TRBJ1-1): EPEVTQTPSHQVTQMGQEVILRCVPISNHLYFYWYRQILGQKVEFLVSFYNNEISEKSEIFDDQFSVERPDGSNFTLKIRSTKLEDSAMYFCASSPLKVDTEAFFGQGTRLTVV.

CDR3 loop: CASSDFPLEKGDTEAFF. In DNA, the CDR3 is TGTGCCAGCAGTGACTTCCCCCTTGAAAAGGGGGACACTGAAGCTTTCTTT. V usage is TRBV6-1 and J usage is TRBJ1-1; D may be TRBD1 (6 bases). CDR1 and CDR2 (germline): MNHNS, SASEGT. Trimming cost V 3 bases and J 3 bases, with 20 bases left between them. The CDR3 runs to 17 residues.

Concerning this clone itself: The same CDR3 can be traced to other DNA sequences in this sample. The rearrangement links TRBV29-1 to TRBJ2-3; no definite D call. The CDR3 consists of 10 residues. The germline CDR1 and CDR2 sequences are SQVTM and ANQGSEA. V lost 6 bases, J lost 4 bases, and 5 bases lay in between. The CDR3 DNA sequence: TGCAGCGTCGCCTCAGATACGCAGTATTTT. This codes for CSVASDTQYF.

As for this clone: Other DNA sequences within the sample encode an identical CDR3. The J gene is TRBJ1-1, the V gene TRBV7-6; 8 positions agree with TRBD1. The CDR3 length is 13 residues. V lost 6 bases, J lost 5 bases, and 5 bases stayed unmatched. Germline CDR1 reads SGHVS; CDR2 reads FNYEAQ. CDR3 residues: CASSLNRGTEAFF. DNA for the CDR3: TGTGCCAGCAGTCTTAACAGGGGGACTGAAGCTTTCTTT.

V usage is TRBV9 and J usage is TRBJ2-7; D is unclear. Germline V gives CDR1 SGDLS, CDR2 YYNGEE. The CDR3 loop spans 14 amino acids. V gave up 4 bases and J gave up 0 bases, with 11 bases separating them. CDR3 in amino acids: CASSLATGSYEQYF. CDR3 nucleotide sequence: TGTGCCAGCAGCCTGGCGACGGGCTCCTACGAGCAGTACTTC.

CDR3 region: CASSLTPGAHTDTQYF. CDR3 nucleotide sequence: TGTGCCAGCAGCTTAACCCCGGGGGCGCACACAGATACGCAGTATTTT. This chain uses TRBV13 with TRBJ2-3; possibly TRBD1 or TRBD2 for D (6 bases each). CDR3 length: 16 amino acids. The V end lost 2 bases, the J end lost 2 bases, and 14 bases lay between the germline ends. Germline V gene lookup returns CDR1 PRHDT and CDR2 FYEKMQ (reference sequence). The whole variable domain, remainder taken from reference TRBV13 and TRBJ2-3, is AAGVIQSPRHLIKEKRETATLKCYPIPRHDTVYWYQQGPGQDPQFLISFYEKMQSDKGSIPDRFSAQQFSDYHSELNMSSLELGDSALYFCASSLTPGAHTDTQYFGPGTRLTVL.